This TCR beta chain was documented in a study of technical replicates of blood from a few donors (dated by TCRdb to 2016 to 2017). Points on this clone: Its antigen target is currently unknown. The input lacks base qualities; no much larger clone sits a single base away.

The CDR3 contains 15 residues, cysteine and phenylalanine counted. Here the CDR3 DNA is all that survives: 45 bases in frame from base 1. CDR1 and CDR2 are drawn from the germline V gene: SGHRS, YFSETQ. V is shortened by 3 bases, J by 7 bases, and the region joining them spans 16 bases. Libraries were prepared through the immunoSEQ multiplex PCR assay. TCRdb holds this immuneACCESS table with in-frame rearrangements only. Some clones are missing; in checked studies, unresolved V genes explain under half, and the rest has no known cause. In all, the sample holds approximately 79,000 clones, and around 93% of those were seen once. 0.25% to 0.3% of the sample comes from the top ten.

The sequencing input was T cells isolated from PBMCs. Recombination connected TRBV5-1 to TRBJ2-2; a tentative D match to TRBD2 spans 5 bases. The receptor was isolated from a human donor in good health. The CDR3 is CASSSGGQVSGELFF. Read as DNA, the sequence is TGCGCCAGCAGCTCCGGCGGGCAGGTTAGCGGGGAGCTGTTTTTT.